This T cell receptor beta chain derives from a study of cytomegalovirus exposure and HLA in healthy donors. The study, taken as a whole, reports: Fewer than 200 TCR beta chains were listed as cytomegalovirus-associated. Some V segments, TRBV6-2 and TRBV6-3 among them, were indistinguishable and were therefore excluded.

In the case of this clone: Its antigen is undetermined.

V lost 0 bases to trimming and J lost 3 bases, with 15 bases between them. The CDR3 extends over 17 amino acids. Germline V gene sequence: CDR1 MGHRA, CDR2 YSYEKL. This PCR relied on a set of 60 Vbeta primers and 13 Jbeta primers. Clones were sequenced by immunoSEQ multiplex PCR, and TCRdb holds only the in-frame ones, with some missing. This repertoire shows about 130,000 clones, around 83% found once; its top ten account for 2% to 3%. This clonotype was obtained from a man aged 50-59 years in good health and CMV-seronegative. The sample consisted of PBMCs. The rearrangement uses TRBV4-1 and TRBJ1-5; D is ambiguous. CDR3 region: CASSQDPGLLSNQPQHF. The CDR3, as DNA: TGCGCCAGCAGCCAAGATCCGGGTTTACTTTCCAATCAGCCCCAGCATTTT.